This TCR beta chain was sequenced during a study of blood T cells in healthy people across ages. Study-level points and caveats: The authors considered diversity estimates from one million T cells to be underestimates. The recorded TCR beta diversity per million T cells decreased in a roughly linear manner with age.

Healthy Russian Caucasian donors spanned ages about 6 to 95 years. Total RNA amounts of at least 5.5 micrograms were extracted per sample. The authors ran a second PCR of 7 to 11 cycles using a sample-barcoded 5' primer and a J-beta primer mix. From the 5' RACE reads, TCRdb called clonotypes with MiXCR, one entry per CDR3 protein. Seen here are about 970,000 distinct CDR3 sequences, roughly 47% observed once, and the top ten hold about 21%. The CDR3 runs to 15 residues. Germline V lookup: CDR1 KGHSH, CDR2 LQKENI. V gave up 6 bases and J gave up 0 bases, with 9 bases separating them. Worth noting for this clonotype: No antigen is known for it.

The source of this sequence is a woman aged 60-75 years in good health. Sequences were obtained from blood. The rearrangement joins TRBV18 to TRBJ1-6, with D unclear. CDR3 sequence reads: CASSVQSSYNSPLHF. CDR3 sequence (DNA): TGTGCCAGCTCGGTTCAGAGCTCCTATAATTCACCCCTCCACTTT.